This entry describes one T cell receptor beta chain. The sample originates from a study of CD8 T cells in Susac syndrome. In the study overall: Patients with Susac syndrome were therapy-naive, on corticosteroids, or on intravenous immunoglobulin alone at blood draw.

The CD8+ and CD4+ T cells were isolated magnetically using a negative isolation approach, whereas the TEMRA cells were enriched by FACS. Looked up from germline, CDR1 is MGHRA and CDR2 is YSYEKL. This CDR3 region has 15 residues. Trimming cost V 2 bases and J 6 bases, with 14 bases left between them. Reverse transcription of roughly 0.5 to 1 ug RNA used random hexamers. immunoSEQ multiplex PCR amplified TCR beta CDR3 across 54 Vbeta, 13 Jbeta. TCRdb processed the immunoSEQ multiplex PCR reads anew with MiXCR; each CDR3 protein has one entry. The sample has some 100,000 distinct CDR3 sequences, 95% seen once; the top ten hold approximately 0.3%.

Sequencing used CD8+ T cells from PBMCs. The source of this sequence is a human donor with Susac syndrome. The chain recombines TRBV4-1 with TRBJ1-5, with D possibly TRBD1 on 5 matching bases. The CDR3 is CASSQWAAGGQPQHF. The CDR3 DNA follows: TGCGCCAGCAGCCAATGGGCGGCCGGGGGTCAGCCCCAGCATTTT.